The source of this T cell receptor (beta chain) is a study of cytomegalovirus exposure and HLA in healthy donors. The count of this clone is one. The primer mix had 60 Vbeta and 13 Jbeta primers. The assay was immunoSEQ multiplex PCR, and TCRdb's table has in-frame clones only and misses some. This sample has around 93,000 clones, with approximately 80% found just once. There are 13 residues in the CDR3. V lost 6 bases, J lost 8 bases, and 8 bases stayed unmatched. Germline CDR1 and CDR2: MDHEN and SYDVKM. The TCR was taken from a woman in her thirties or forties in good health and CMV-seronegative. The sample taken for sequencing was PBMCs. The rearrangement joins TRBV28 to TRBJ1-2, with 8 bases matching TRBD1. CDR3 loop: CASRQGAIGGYTF. CDR3 sequence (DNA): TGTGCCAGCAGGCAGGGGGCGATTGGAGGCTACACCTTC.